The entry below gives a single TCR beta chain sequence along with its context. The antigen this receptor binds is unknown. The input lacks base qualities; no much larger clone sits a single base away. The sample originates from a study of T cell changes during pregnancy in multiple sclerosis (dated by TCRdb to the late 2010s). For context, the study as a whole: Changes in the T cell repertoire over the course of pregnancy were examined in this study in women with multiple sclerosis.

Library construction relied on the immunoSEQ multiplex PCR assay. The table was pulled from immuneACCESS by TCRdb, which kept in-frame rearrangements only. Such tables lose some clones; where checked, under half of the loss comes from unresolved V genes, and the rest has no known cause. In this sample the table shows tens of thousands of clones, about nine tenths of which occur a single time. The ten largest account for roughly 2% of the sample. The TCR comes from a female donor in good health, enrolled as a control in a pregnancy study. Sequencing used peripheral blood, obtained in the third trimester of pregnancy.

The bases read TGTGCCAGCAGTCAACTAGCGGGAGGGGCTGAGCAGTTCTTC. The resulting protein is CASSQLAGGAEQFF. The rearranged chain carries TRBV28 and TRBJ2-1; 13 central nucleotides agree with TRBD2. The junction shows trimming of 5 bases on V and 9 bases on J, and the gene matches do not reach 4 bases of it. Sequences MDHEN (CDR1) and SYDVKM (CDR2) are obtained from the germline V gene. The CDR3 measures 14 amino acids from cysteine to phenylalanine. Of the read, only the CDR3 DNA is kept; its 42 bases are in frame from base 1.